This T cell receptor (beta chain) was recovered during a study of T cells in Graves' hyperthyroidism and ophthalmopathy. This clonotype was detected a few times. This CDR3 spans 17 amino acids. The J segment lost 0 bases and the V segment lost 0 bases, leaving 4 bases of the junction unmatched. The germline gives CDR1 MGHRA, CDR2 YSYEKL. Amplified TCR beta CDR3 regions came from RNA transcripts. First-round RT-PCR with HTBI primers amplified the TCR CDR3 region. From the multiplex PCR reads, TCRdb called clonotypes with MiXCR, one entry per CDR3 protein. There are roughly 400,000 distinct CDR3 sequences in the sample; 25% occur only once, and around 67% lies in the top ten.

The chain employs TRBV4-1 and TRBJ2-1, with 8 bases identical to TRBD2. The clonotype comes from a man over 45 with Graves' hyperthyroidism. Material: blood. DNA for the CDR3: TGCGCCAGCAGCCAAGAATTGCGGGGGGCCTCCTACAATGAGCAGTTCTTC. It codes for CASSQELRGASYNEQFF.